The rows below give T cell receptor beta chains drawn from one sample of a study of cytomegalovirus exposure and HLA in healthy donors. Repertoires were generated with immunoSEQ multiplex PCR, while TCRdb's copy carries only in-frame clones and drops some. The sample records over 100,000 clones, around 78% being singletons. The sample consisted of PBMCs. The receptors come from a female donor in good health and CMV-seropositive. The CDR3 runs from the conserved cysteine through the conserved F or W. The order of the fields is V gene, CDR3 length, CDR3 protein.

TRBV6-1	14	CASSTSPSSYEQYF
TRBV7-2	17	CASSLSRLTGGNQPQHF
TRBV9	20	CASSVVSPGHLNSGANVLTF
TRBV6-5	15	CASSYTAGGQETQYF
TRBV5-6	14	CASSLNMNTGELFF
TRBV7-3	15	CASSDGGSSYNEQFF
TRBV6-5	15	CASSYSAGGGNTIYF
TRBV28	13	CASSGGAGDEQYF
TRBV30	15	CAWSVSSGRTDTQYF
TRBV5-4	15	CASSLQGDTVEKLFF
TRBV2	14	CASRVGSGANVLTF